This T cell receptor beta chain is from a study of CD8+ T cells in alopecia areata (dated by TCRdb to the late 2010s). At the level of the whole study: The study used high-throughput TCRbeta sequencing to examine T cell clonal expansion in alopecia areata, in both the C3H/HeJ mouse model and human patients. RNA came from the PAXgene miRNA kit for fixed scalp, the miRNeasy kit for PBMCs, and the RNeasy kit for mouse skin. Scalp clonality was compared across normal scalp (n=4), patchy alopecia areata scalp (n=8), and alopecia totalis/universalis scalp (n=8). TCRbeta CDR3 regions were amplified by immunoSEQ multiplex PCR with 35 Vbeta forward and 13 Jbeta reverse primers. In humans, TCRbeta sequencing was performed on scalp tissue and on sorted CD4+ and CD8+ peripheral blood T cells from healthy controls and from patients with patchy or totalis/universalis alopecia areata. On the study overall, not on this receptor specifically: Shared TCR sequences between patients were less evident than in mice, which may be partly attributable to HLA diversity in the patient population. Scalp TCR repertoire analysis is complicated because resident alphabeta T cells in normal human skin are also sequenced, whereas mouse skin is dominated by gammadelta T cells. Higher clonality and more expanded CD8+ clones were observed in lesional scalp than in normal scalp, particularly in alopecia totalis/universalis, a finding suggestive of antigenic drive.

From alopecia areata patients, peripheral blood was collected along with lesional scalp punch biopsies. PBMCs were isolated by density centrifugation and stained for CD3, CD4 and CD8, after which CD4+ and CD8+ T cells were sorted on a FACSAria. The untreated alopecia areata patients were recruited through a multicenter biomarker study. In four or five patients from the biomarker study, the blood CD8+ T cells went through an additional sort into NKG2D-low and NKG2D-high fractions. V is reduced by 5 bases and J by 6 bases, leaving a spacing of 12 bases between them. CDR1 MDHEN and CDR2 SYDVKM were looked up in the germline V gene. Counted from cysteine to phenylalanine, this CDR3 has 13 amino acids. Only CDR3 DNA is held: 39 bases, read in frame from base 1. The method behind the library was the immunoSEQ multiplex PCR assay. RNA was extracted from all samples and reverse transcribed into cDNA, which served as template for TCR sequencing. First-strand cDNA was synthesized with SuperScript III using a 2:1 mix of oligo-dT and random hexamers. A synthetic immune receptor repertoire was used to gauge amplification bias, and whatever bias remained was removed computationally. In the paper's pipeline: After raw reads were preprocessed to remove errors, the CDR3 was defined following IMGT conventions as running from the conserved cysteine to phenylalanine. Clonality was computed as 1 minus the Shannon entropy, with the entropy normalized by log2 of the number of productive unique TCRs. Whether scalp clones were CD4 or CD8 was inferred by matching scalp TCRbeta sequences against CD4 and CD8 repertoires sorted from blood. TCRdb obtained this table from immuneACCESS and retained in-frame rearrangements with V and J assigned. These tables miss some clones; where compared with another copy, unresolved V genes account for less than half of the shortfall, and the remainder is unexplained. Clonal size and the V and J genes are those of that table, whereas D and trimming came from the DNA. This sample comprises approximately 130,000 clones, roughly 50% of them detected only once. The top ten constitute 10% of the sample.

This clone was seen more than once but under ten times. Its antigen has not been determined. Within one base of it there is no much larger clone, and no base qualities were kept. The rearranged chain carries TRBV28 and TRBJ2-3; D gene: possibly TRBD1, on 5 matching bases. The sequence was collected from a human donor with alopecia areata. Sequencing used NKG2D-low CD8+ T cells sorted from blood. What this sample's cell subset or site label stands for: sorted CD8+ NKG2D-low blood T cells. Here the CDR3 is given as CASSSRVLDTQYF. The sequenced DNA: TGTGCCAGCAGTAGCAGGGTCTTGGATACGCAGTATTTT.